The 23 T cell receptor beta chains below were found in one sample sequenced in a study of blood T cell repertoires in COVID-19 (dated by TCRdb to about 2020). The method behind the library was the immunoSEQ multiplex PCR assay. Here the immuneACCESS table is served through TCRdb, limited to in-frame sequences with V and J called. Missing clones are a known gap in these copies; in checked studies unresolved V genes cover under half, and the rest lacks a known reason. The sample table shows 200,000 to 250,000 clones, and around 88% are seen once. 3.5% to 4.5% of the sample is taken by the ten largest. Sample: PBMCs or T cells enriched from blood (not recorded which). The source is a woman aged 30 to 39 who had recovered from COVID-19.

This rearrangement joins TRBV2 to TRBJ2-3; TRBD2 matches 11 bases. The V segment lost 6 bases and the J segment 8 bases; nucleotides outside the gene matches: 4. Per the germline V gene, CDR1 is SNHLY and CDR2 is FYNNEI. This CDR3 region has 13 residues. The CDR3 reads CASRATSGVTQYF. The CDR3 nucleotides are TGTGCCAGCAGAGCGACTAGCGGGGTTACGCAGTATTTT.

Of note for this clone: In the same sample, other DNA sequences code for this CDR3. The chain employs TRBV5-4 and TRBJ1-1; D may be TRBD1 (5 bases). Germline V gene data show CDR1 as SGHNT and CDR2 as YYREEE (reference sequence). The germline V and J ends were trimmed by 0 bases and 3 bases, with 9 bases remaining between them. The length of the CDR3 is 14 residues. The CDR3 loop reads CASSLGGGDTEAFF. CDR3 coding DNA: TGTGCCAGCAGCTTGGGCGGGGGGGACACTGAAGCTTTCTTT.

On this clone itself: One end of the junction fails to match germline, which may point to a read error. This sequence joins TRBV27 and TRBJ2-1, with D hard to call. This CDR3 is built from 13 residues. Looked up from germline, CDR1 is MNHEY and CDR2 is SMNVEV (reference sequence). CDR3: CATSLRVGNEQFF. DNA of the CDR3: TGTGCCACCAGTTTACGGGTGGGCAATGAGCAGTTCTTC.

The rearrangement uses TRBV14 and TRBJ2-7; D gene uncertain. This CDR3 has 14 amino acids. Germline CDR1 and CDR2: SGHDN and FVKESK. V lost 4 bases to trimming and J lost 4 bases, with 14 bases between them. This CDR3 reads CASSLGLDTYEQYF. The CDR3 nucleotides are TGTGCCAGCAGCCTCGGCCTTGACACATACGAGCAGTACTTC. The whole variable domain, remainder taken from reference TRBV14 and TRBJ2-7, is EAGVTQFPSHSVIEKGQTVTLRCDPISGHDNLYWYRRVMGKEIKFLLHFVKESKQDESGMPNNRFLAERTGGTYSTLKVQPAELEDSGVYFCASSLGLDTYEQYFGPGTRLTVT.

This rearrangement joins TRBV6-5 to TRBJ1-2; D unresolved. Trimming cost V 7 bases and J 0 bases, with 3 bases left between them. This CDR3 has 11 residues. Germline loops: CDR1 MNHEY, CDR2 SVGAGI. CDR3 sequence (DNA): TGTGCCAGCATCACTAACTATGGCTACACCTTC. It translates to CASITNYGYTF.

Points on this clone: It is likely a read error, because the conserved phenylalanine at the end of the CDR3 is missing. It is unclear where the CDR3 begins or ends on the DNA, so no DNA is shown, and the CDR3 is as TCRdb lists it. V usage is TRBV6-4 and J usage is TRBJ1-4; the listed D gene, TRBD1, was not tested against the DNA. Germline V gene data show CDR1 as MRHNA and CDR2 as SNTAGT. The CDR3 is 10 amino acids in total, end residues counted. This CDR3 is CASSEPGGRI.

The rearrangement uses TRBV19 and TRBJ2-5, with TRBD1 matching over 9 bases. The germline V gene has CDR1 LNHDA and CDR2 SQIVND (reference sequence). The CDR3 is 15 amino acids. With V trimmed by 6 bases and J by 5 bases, 10 bases remained unmatched. The CDR3 is CASSIGTGRKETQYF. In DNA, the CDR3 is TGTGCCAGTAGCATCGGGACAGGGAGAAAGGAGACCCAGTACTTC.

This clone was detected once. The CDR3 loop reads CAFSDNSYNEQFF. The CDR3 DNA reads as TGTGCTTTTTCGGACAACTCCTACAATGAGCAGTTCTTC. This chain uses TRBV30 with TRBJ2-1, with D possibly being TRBD1 (5 bases). The CDR3 loop spans 13 amino acids. CDR1 is GTSNPN, CDR2 SVGIG, per germline (reference sequence).

The rearrangement joins TRBV7-9 to TRBJ2-1; 7 bases are a match to TRBD1. Germline CDR1 reads SEHNR; CDR2 reads FQNEAQ (reference sequence). The ends lost 4 bases at V and 10 bases at J; junction bases unmatched: 10. This CDR3 has 14 residues. CDR3 DNA: TGTGCCAGCAGCTCACTATTACAGGGGTTGGAGCAGTTCTTC. As protein: CASSSLLQGLEQFF.

The CDR3 spells CASSLVQGDEQFF. CDR3 nucleotide sequence: TGTGCCAGCAGCTTAGTACAGGGCGATGAGCAGTTCTTC. J is TRBJ2-1 and V is TRBV7-9, with D perhaps TRBD1 (6 bases). The germline V gene encodes CDR1 SEHNR and CDR2 FQNEAQ (reference sequence). CDR3 size: 13 residues. Trimming stripped 1 base from V and 8 bases from J, with 9 bases between.

This rearrangement joins TRBV2 to TRBJ2-7; D gene uncertain. The CDR3 contains 14 residues. V lost 7 bases and J lost 6, with 19 bases in between. CDR1 and CDR2 (germline): SNHLY, FYNNEI. CDR3 sequence: CASKSQSSSSEQYF. DNA of the CDR3: TGTGCCAGCAAATCCCAAAGCTCCTCTAGCGAGCAGTACTTC.

The V and J genes are TRBV3-1 (or the pseudogene TRBV3-2) and TRBJ2-1; 8 positions match TRBD1. The V and J ends lost 0 bases and 3 bases, in that order; junction bases with no gene match: 10. CDR1 is LGHDT, CDR2 YNNKEL, per germline (reference sequence). The CDR3 length is 18 residues. CDR3 region: CASSQEVIRDRNYNEQFF. As DNA, the CDR3 is TGTGCCAGCAGCCAAGAGGTTATCCGGGACAGGAACTACAATGAGCAGTTCTTC.

The chain couples TRBV4-1 to TRBJ1-5, with D perhaps TRBD1 (5 bases). V was clipped by 0 bases and J by 9 bases, with 18 bases between them. The germline CDR1 and CDR2 sequences are MGHRA and YSYEKL. The CDR3 has 16 amino acids. The CDR3: CASSQEIRDFGGPQHF. CDR3 DNA sequence: TGCGCCAGCAGCCAAGAAATTCGGGACTTTGGAGGGCCCCAGCATTTT.

This chain uses TRBV3-1 (or the pseudogene TRBV3-2) with TRBJ2-5; D might be TRBD1 (5 bases). Looked up from germline, CDR1 is LGHDT and CDR2 is YNNKEL (reference sequence). The V gene lost 0 bases and the J gene lost 4 bases, with 12 bases spanning the gap. This CDR3 is 15 amino acids long. DNA of the CDR3: TGTGCCAGCAGCCAAGATCCCCCAGGGTCAGAGACCCAGTACTTC. It translates to CASSQDPPGSETQYF.

The chain couples TRBV19 to TRBJ1-1; no reliable D call. This CDR3 is 16 amino acids long. V was shortened by 4 bases and J by 0 bases, with 15 bases between the two germline ends. CDR1 is LNHDA, CDR2 SQIVND, per germline (reference sequence). The CDR3 nucleotides read TGTGCCAGTAGTACCGACTTTGGATACGTGAACACTGAAGCTTTCTTT. This codes for CASSTDFGYVNTEAFF.

The chain uses TRBV7-2 and TRBJ2-3; 9 bases are shared with TRBD2. The CDR3 extends over 16 amino acids. V lost 5 bases, J lost 5 bases, and 11 bases stayed unmatched. Germline V gene data show CDR1 as SGHTA and CDR2 as FQGNSA. CDR3 sequence: CASSPRVGAGGDTQYF. As DNA, the CDR3 is TGTGCCAGCAGCCCAAGGGTGGGAGCGGGAGGAGATACGCAGTATTTT.

The chain employs TRBV25-1 and TRBJ1-1; D ambiguous. Trimming pared 4 bases from V and 11 bases from J, leaving 17 bases between. Germline CDR1 and CDR2: MGHDK and SYGVNS. This CDR3 region has 13 residues. CDR3 region: CASSGLAGARAFF. Here the CDR3 DNA reads TGTGCCAGCAGTGGATTAGCGGGCGCTCGGGCTTTCTTT.

The gene calls are TRBV19 and TRBJ2-1; D may be TRBD2 (5 bases). The germline CDR1 and CDR2 sequences are LNHDA and SQIVND (reference sequence). V gave up 5 bases and J gave up 7 bases, with 18 bases separating them. The CDR3 has 15 residues. The DNA for the CDR3 is TGTGCCAGTAGTTACACGGACGGGGTTCTGAATGAGCAGTTCTTC. Translation gives CASSYTDGVLNEQFF. The full variable domain, completed using reference TRBV19 and TRBJ2-1, is DGGITQSPKYLFRKEGQNVTLSCEQNLNHDAMYWYRQDPGQGLRLIYYSQIVNDFQKGDIAEGYSVSREKKESFPLTVTSAQKNPTAFYLCASSYTDGVLNEQFFGPGTRLTVL.

The rearrangement uses TRBV5-1 and TRBJ1-2; maybe TRBD1 (6 bases). Between the trimmed V and J ends, which lost 5 bases and 6 bases, there was a span of 11 bases. The germline gives CDR1 SGHRS, CDR2 YFSETQ. This CDR3 comprises 12 residues. The CDR3: CASREQGDGYTF. The CDR3, as DNA: TGCGCCAGCAGAGAACAGGGTGATGGCTACACCTTC. Based on the CDR3 plus reference TRBV5-1 and TRBJ1-2, the full variable domain is KAGVTQTPRYLIKTRGQQVTLSCSPISGHRSVSWYQQTPGQGLQFLFEYFSETQRNKGNFPGRFSGRQFSNSRSEMNVSTLELGDSALYLCASREQGDGYTFGSGTRLTVV.

The table lists this clone with a count of one. This chain joins TRBV30 and TRBJ2-3; weak D call: TRBD1 (5 bases). Germline V gene data show CDR1 as GTSNPN and CDR2 as SVGIG (reference sequence). The germline V and J ends were trimmed by 3 bases and 4 bases, with 8 bases remaining between them. The CDR3 is 12 residues long. CDR3 region: CAWSPGSDTQYF. The CDR3 DNA reads as TGTGCCTGGAGCCCAGGGTCAGATACGCAGTATTTT.

In its sample, this clone was seen once. V and J are TRBV28 and TRBJ1-2, with 11 nucleotides matching TRBD1. J was trimmed by 6 bases and V by 7 bases; bases with no gene match: 10. The CDR3 loop spans 15 amino acids. Germline-derived CDR1 and CDR2 are MDHEN and SYDVKM. The CDR3 nucleotides are TGTGCCAGCAAGGGGAGTGGACAGGGGGCTAATGGCTACACCTTC. It codes for CASKGSGQGANGYTF.

This clone was seen only a few times. This chain links TRBV21-1 with TRBJ2-5; TRBD2, as called in the table, went unchecked against the DNA. TRBV21-1 is listed as a pseudogene. This CDR3 contains 19 residues. CDR3 protein: CASSPKKRASGRPGETQYF. The CDR3, as DNA: TGTGCCAGCAGCCCAAAGAAGAGGGCTAGCGGGAGGCCCGGCGAGACCCAGTACTTC.

The gene calls are TRBV5-1 and TRBJ2-7; D gene ambiguous. The CDR3 loop spans 13 amino acids. Germline assignment: CDR1 SGHRS and CDR2 YFSETQ. Trimming took off 0 bases at V and 3 bases at J, with 7 bases between the two ends. As DNA, the CDR3 is TGCGCCAGCAGCTTGGGTCCTAACTACGAGCAGTACTTC. This sequence encodes CASSLGPNYEQYF. Complete variable domain (other parts from reference TRBV5-1 and TRBJ2-7): KAGVTQTPRYLIKTRGQQVTLSCSPISGHRSVSWYQQTPGQGLQFLFEYFSETQRNKGNFPGRFSGRQFSNSRSEMNVSTLELGDSALYLCASSLGPNYEQYFGPGTRLTVT.